The clone carrying this TCR beta chain was counted a few times. Its antigen is unidentified. The sample originates from a study of identical twins. Carrying unique molecular identifiers, the cDNA also gained a universal primer site through template switching. One entry per CDR3 protein results from TCRdb running MiXCR on the 5' RACE reads. The sample carries approximately 680,000 distinct CDR3 sequences, roughly 6.6% recorded once. This CDR3 is 14 amino acids long. The germline gives CDR1 MNHNS, CDR2 SASEGT. V lost 7 bases and J lost 5, with 12 bases in between. Study outcomes and limitations: Potential partial confounding of zero-insertion analyses by invariant MAIT and iNKT cells was noted. Sequences that were beta out-of-frame showed weaker excess twin sharing.

These same records also appear under a second study, on yellow fever vaccine responses in identical twins.

The chain links TRBV6-1 to TRBJ1-6; D may be TRBD1 (6 bases). The TCR originated in a woman younger than 30 in good health. Sequences were obtained from PBMCs. The CDR3 DNA sequence: TGTGCCAGCAAACCGGACAGAAATAATTCACCCCTCCACTTT. It is translated as CASKPDRNNSPLHF.